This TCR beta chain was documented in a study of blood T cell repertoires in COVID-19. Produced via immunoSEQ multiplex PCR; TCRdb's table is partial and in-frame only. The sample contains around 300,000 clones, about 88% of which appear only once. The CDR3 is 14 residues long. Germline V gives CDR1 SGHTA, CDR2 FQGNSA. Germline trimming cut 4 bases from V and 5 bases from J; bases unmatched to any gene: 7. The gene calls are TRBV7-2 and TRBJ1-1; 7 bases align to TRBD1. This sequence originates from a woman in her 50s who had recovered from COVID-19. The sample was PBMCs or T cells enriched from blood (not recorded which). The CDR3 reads CASSYRQGRTEAFF. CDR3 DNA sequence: TGTGCCAGCAGCTACAGACAGGGCCGTACTGAAGCTTTCTTT. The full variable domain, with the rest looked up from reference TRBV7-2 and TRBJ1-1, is GAGVSQSPSNKVTEKGKDVELRCDPISGHTALYWYRQSLGQGLEFLIYFQGNSAPDKSGLPSDRFSAERTGGSVSTLTIQRTQQEDSAVYLCASSYRQGRTEAFFGQGTRLTVV.